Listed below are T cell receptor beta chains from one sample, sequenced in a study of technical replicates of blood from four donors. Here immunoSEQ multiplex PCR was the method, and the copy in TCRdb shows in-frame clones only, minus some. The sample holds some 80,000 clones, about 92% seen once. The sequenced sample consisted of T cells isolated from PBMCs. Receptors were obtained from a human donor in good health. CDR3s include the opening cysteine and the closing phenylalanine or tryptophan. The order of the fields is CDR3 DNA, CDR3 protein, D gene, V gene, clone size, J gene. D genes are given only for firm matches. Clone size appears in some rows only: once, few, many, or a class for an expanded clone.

CDR3 DNA: TGTGCCAGCAGCTTAGCGGGAGGGAGCTCCTACGAGCAGTACTTC
CDR3 protein: CASSLAGGSSYEQYF
D gene: TRBD2
V gene: TRBV7-2
clone size: once
J gene: TRBJ2-7

CDR3 DNA: TGTGCCAGCAGTTTATTGGACAGGGCAGTCTACGAGCAGTACTTC
CDR3 protein: CASSLLDRAVYEQYF
D gene: TRBD1
V gene: TRBV28
clone size: .
J gene: TRBJ2-7

CDR3 DNA: TGTGCCAGTAGTACTGGGACAGGGTTGGTTAATGAAAAACTGTTTTTT
CDR3 protein: CASSTGTGLVNEKLFF
D gene: TRBD1
V gene: TRBV19
clone size: .
J gene: TRBJ1-4

CDR3 DNA: TGCGCCAGCAGGGACAGGGGGCTTAACACTGAAGCTTTCTTT
CDR3 protein: CASRDRGLNTEAFF
D gene: TRBD1
V gene: TRBV4-3
clone size: once
J gene: TRBJ1-1

CDR3 DNA: TGTGCCAGCAGCCCAGAGCGGGACACAGCCTACGAGCAGTACTTC
CDR3 protein: CASSPERDTAYEQYF
D gene: .
V gene: TRBV6-5
clone size: .
J gene: TRBJ2-7

CDR3 DNA: TGTGCCAGCATGGGGGGATGGGGGAGCTCCTACAATGAGCAGTTCTTC
CDR3 protein: CASMGGWGSSYNEQFF
D gene: .
V gene: TRBV11-3
clone size: .
J gene: TRBJ2-1

CDR3 DNA: TGTGCCAGCAGGGAACTAGTGTCGGGAAACATTCAGTACTTC
CDR3 protein: CASRELVSGNIQYF
D gene: .
V gene: TRBV2
clone size: .
J gene: TRBJ2-4

CDR3 DNA: TGCGCCAGCAGTCCAGCGGGAGTGGACATTCAGTACTTC
CDR3 protein: CASSPAGVDIQYF
D gene: TRBD2
V gene: TRBV5-1
clone size: .
J gene: TRBJ2-4

CDR3 DNA: TGTGCCAGCAGCCAATTTGAACTAGCGGTAGGCAATGAGCAGTTCTTC
CDR3 protein: CASSQFELAVGNEQFF
D gene: TRBD2
V gene: TRBV4-2
clone size: .
J gene: TRBJ2-1

CDR3 DNA: TGTGCCAGTAGTATGTACAGGAACACTGAAGCTTTCTTT
CDR3 protein: CASSMYRNTEAFF
D gene: .
V gene: TRBV19
clone size: once
J gene: TRBJ1-1

CDR3 DNA: TGTGCCAGCAGCAATCTGGAGCGGGAGGGCTACAATGAGCAGTTCTTC
CDR3 protein: CASSNLEREGYNEQFF
D gene: .
V gene: TRBV21-1
clone size: .
J gene: TRBJ2-1

CDR3 DNA: TGTGCCTGGAGTGACACCACCGGGACAGGAAACTCTGGAAACACCATATATTTT
CDR3 protein: CAWSDTTGTGNSGNTIYF
D gene: TRBD1
V gene: TRBV30
clone size: .
J gene: TRBJ1-3

CDR3 DNA: TGTGCCAGCAGCACAACAGGGAACTATGGCTACACCTTC
CDR3 protein: CASSTTGNYGYTF
D gene: .
V gene: TRBV7-3
clone size: .
J gene: TRBJ1-2

CDR3 DNA: TGTGCCATCAGGCTCGCCGCGATCTTACCCTTGAACACTGAAGCTTTCTTT
CDR3 protein: CAIRLAAILPLNTEAFF
D gene: .
V gene: TRBV10-3
clone size: once
J gene: TRBJ1-1

CDR3 DNA: TGTGCCATCAGGGTCCCGGGTCAGCCCCAGCATTTT
CDR3 protein: CAIRVPGQPQHF
D gene: .
V gene: TRBV10-3
clone size: .
J gene: TRBJ1-5

CDR3 DNA: TGCGCCAGCAGCCAAGAAGGGGGGCGGGAGCTAAGCACAGATACGCAGTATTTT
CDR3 protein: CASSQEGGRELSTDTQYF
D gene: .
V gene: TRBV4-3
clone size: .
J gene: TRBJ2-3

CDR3 DNA: TGTGCCAGCAGCTTGGCAGGGTTCACCGGGGAGCTGTTTTTT
CDR3 protein: CASSLAGFTGELFF
D gene: .
V gene: TRBV5-4
clone size: .
J gene: TRBJ2-2

CDR3 DNA: TGTGCCAGCGCCCTAGCGGGACGAGAGACCCAGTACTTC
CDR3 protein: CASALAGRETQYF
D gene: TRBD2
V gene: TRBV27
clone size: .
J gene: TRBJ2-5

CDR3 DNA: TGTGCCAGCAGCTGGACTAGCGGGAGCTCCTACGAGCAGTACTTC
CDR3 protein: CASSWTSGSSYEQYF
D gene: TRBD2
V gene: TRBV27
clone size: .
J gene: TRBJ2-7

CDR3 DNA: TGTGCCAGCAGCTTAACCGGGACTAGCGGCTACGAGCAGTACTTC
CDR3 protein: CASSLTGTSGYEQYF
D gene: TRBD2
V gene: TRBV7-3
clone size: .
J gene: TRBJ2-7

CDR3 DNA: TGTGCCAGCAGTGAACAGGGGGGTCCGGAGACCCAGTACTTC
CDR3 protein: CASSEQGGPETQYF
D gene: .
V gene: TRBV2
clone size: .
J gene: TRBJ2-5

CDR3 DNA: TGTGCCTCCTCACCCGGGAGTCCAGCAGATACGCAGTATTTT
CDR3 protein: CASSPGSPADTQYF
D gene: .
V gene: TRBV30
clone size: .
J gene: TRBJ2-3

CDR3 DNA: TGCGCCAGCAGCCAAAGGGGACTTCCCACAGATACGCAGTATTTT
CDR3 protein: CASSQRGLPTDTQYF
D gene: .
V gene: TRBV4-1
clone size: .
J gene: TRBJ2-3

CDR3 DNA: TGCGCCAGCAGCTTGACAGGGGACACTGAAGCTTTCTTT
CDR3 protein: CASSLTGDTEAFF
D gene: TRBD1
V gene: TRBV5-1
clone size: .
J gene: TRBJ1-1

CDR3 DNA: TGTGCCAGCAGTTACCCAGACAGGGGCAACACCGGGGAGCTGTTTTTT
CDR3 protein: CASSYPDRGNTGELFF
D gene: TRBD1
V gene: TRBV6-6
clone size: .
J gene: TRBJ2-2

CDR3 DNA: TGCAGCGTTGGGACAGAGGGGTCCTACAATGAGCAGTTCTTC
CDR3 protein: CSVGTEGSYNEQFF
D gene: .
V gene: TRBV29-1
clone size: .
J gene: TRBJ2-1

CDR3 DNA: TGTGCCAGCAGCTTGCTAGCGGGAGGTGGAGAGACCCAGTACTTC
CDR3 protein: CASSLLAGGGETQYF
D gene: TRBD2
V gene: TRBV5-4
clone size: once
J gene: TRBJ2-5

CDR3 DNA: TGTGCCTGGAGTCTAAGATCCGGGATATTTGGGACTGAAGCTTTCTTT
CDR3 protein: CAWSLRSGIFGTEAFF
D gene: .
V gene: TRBV30
clone size: .
J gene: TRBJ1-1

CDR3 DNA: TGTGCCAGCAGCAGGGGAAGAGGTGTGCGTGGCTACACCTTC
CDR3 protein: CASSRGRGVRGYTF
D gene: .
V gene: TRBV6-5
clone size: .
J gene: TRBJ1-2

CDR3 DNA: TGTGCCAGCAGCTTATACCGGTCAGGGGGAAAAGAGACCCAGTACTTC
CDR3 protein: CASSLYRSGGKETQYF
D gene: TRBD1
V gene: TRBV5-4
clone size: .
J gene: TRBJ2-5

CDR3 DNA: TGTGCCAGCAGCTTGGCCGGGGGAGCTGCAGGAGAGACCCAGTACTTC
CDR3 protein: CASSLAGGAAGETQYF
D gene: .
V gene: TRBV5-8
clone size: .
J gene: TRBJ2-5

CDR3 DNA: TGTGCCAGCAGCTTAGCGCCTGGACTAGCGGAATTCTACAATGAGCAGTTCTTC
CDR3 protein: CASSLAPGLAEFYNEQFF
D gene: TRBD2
V gene: TRBV7-2
clone size: .
J gene: TRBJ2-1

CDR3 DNA: TGTGCCAGTAGTATCCCCGGGGACAGGATCTCCTATGGCTACACCTTC
CDR3 protein: CASSIPGDRISYGYTF
D gene: TRBD1
V gene: TRBV19
clone size: .
J gene: TRBJ1-2

CDR3 DNA: TGCAGCGTTGTGACAGGGGGCAATCAGCCCCAGCATTTT
CDR3 protein: CSVVTGGNQPQHF
D gene: TRBD1
V gene: TRBV29-1
clone size: .
J gene: TRBJ1-5

CDR3 DNA: TGTGCCAGCAGTCCCGGGACAGGGGTACGACAGTATTTT
CDR3 protein: CASSPGTGVRQYF
D gene: TRBD1
V gene: TRBV6-1
clone size: once
J gene: TRBJ2-3

CDR3 DNA: TGTGCCACCCGGGACAGGGGGCTTGGGGAGCAGTACTTC
CDR3 protein: CATRDRGLGEQYF
D gene: TRBD1
V gene: TRBV6-6
clone size: .
J gene: TRBJ2-7

CDR3 DNA: TGCGCCAGCAGCCAAGTGAGGGAAAACACTGAAGCTTTCTTT
CDR3 protein: CASSQVRENTEAFF
D gene: .
V gene: TRBV4-1
clone size: once
J gene: TRBJ1-1

CDR3 DNA: TGTGCCAGCAGCCAAGTAAGCGGACTCGGCAATGAGCAGTTCTTC
CDR3 protein: CASSQVSGLGNEQFF
D gene: .
V gene: TRBV14
clone size: once
J gene: TRBJ2-1

CDR3 DNA: TGCGCCAGCAGCTTGTACTCTGGGGCCAACGTCCTGACTTTC
CDR3 protein: CASSLYSGANVLTF
D gene: .
V gene: TRBV5-1
clone size: .
J gene: TRBJ2-6

CDR3 DNA: TGTGCCAGTAGGGAACAGGGGATGGGTCAGCCCCAGCATTTT
CDR3 protein: CASREQGMGQPQHF
D gene: TRBD1
V gene: TRBV19
clone size: once
J gene: TRBJ1-5

CDR3 DNA: TGTGCCAGCAGTGAAAGGGCCGGGACAGCTAATGAAAAACTGTTTTTT
CDR3 protein: CASSERAGTANEKLFF
D gene: TRBD1
V gene: TRBV2
clone size: .
J gene: TRBJ1-4

CDR3 DNA: TGTGCCAGCAGTGAGGGACTAGCGGACACCGGGGAGCTGTTTTTT
CDR3 protein: CASSEGLADTGELFF
D gene: TRBD2
V gene: TRBV6-1
clone size: .
J gene: TRBJ2-2

CDR3 DNA: TGTGCCAGCAGCTCAATCCGGACTAGCGGGAGGGCCTACGAGCAGTACTTC
CDR3 protein: CASSSIRTSGRAYEQYF
D gene: TRBD2
V gene: TRBV11-2
clone size: .
J gene: TRBJ2-7

CDR3 DNA: TGTGCCAGCAGCTTGAGCGGGAGCTCCTACAATGAGCAGTTCTTC
CDR3 protein: CASSLSGSSYNEQFF
D gene: TRBD2
V gene: TRBV7-2
clone size: .
J gene: TRBJ2-1

CDR3 DNA: TGTGCCAGCAGTTTTTTCGGGACAGGGGGCTACGAGCAGTACTTC
CDR3 protein: CASSFFGTGGYEQYF
D gene: TRBD1
V gene: TRBV27
clone size: .
J gene: TRBJ2-7

CDR3 DNA: TGTGCCTGGAGTGTATCCTACTCCTACGAGCAGTACTTC
CDR3 protein: CAWSVSYSYEQYF
D gene: .
V gene: TRBV30
clone size: .
J gene: TRBJ2-7

CDR3 DNA: TGTGCCAGCAGCTTATCAGGGGCCACTGAAGCTTTCTTT
CDR3 protein: CASSLSGATEAFF
D gene: .
V gene: TRBV7-2
clone size: .
J gene: TRBJ1-1

CDR3 DNA: TGCGCCAGCAGCCAAGTGCGGGCGGGAGGCACCGGGGAGCTGTTTTTT
CDR3 protein: CASSQVRAGGTGELFF
D gene: TRBD2
V gene: TRBV4-1
clone size: .
J gene: TRBJ2-2

CDR3 DNA: TGCGCCAGCAGTCACACGAACACTGAAGCTTTCTTT
CDR3 protein: CASSHTNTEAFF
D gene: .
V gene: TRBV10-2
clone size: once
J gene: TRBJ1-1

CDR3 DNA: TGCGCCAGCAGTGGGAGCCCTCTAGCGGTGAACCGAAATGAGCAGTTCTTC
CDR3 protein: CASSGSPLAVNRNEQFF
D gene: TRBD2
V gene: TRBV10-1
clone size: .
J gene: TRBJ2-1

CDR3 DNA: TGTGCCAGCAGCCCCTCCCGCAGGGGGCGCACGGGGGCCAACGTCCTGACTTTC
CDR3 protein: CASSPSRRGRTGANVLTF
D gene: TRBD1
V gene: TRBV11-1
clone size: .
J gene: TRBJ2-6

CDR3 DNA: TGTGCCAGCAGTTACTCCCGACATGGCTTGAACACTGAAGCTTTCTTT
CDR3 protein: CASSYSRHGLNTEAFF
D gene: .
V gene: TRBV6-5
clone size: .
J gene: TRBJ1-1

CDR3 DNA: TGTGCCACCGTCCGACAGGGCTCCACCGGGGAGCTGTTTTTT
CDR3 protein: CATVRQGSTGELFF
D gene: TRBD1
V gene: TRBV19
clone size: .
J gene: TRBJ2-2